This T cell receptor (beta chain) was captured in a study of IL-32 and malignant T cell survival in cutaneous lymphoma (dated by TCRdb to the early 2020s). In the study overall: Whether the surviving TCR Vbeta+ T cells in IL-32 cultures were the malignant clone rather than benign T cells sharing that Vbeta was tested by high-throughput TCR sequencing. A couple of CTCL donors were studied by high-throughput TCR sequencing, confirming IL-32beta supported malignant T cell survival in vitro.

With regard to this clone: What antigen it recognizes has not been identified. It has no much larger one-base neighbor in the sample; base qualities were not kept.

The blood samples were obtained from patients with leukemic cutaneous T cell lymphoma (Sezary syndrome) who were treated at a US cutaneous lymphoma program. Ficoll centrifugation was used to isolate peripheral blood mononuclear cells from the patients' blood. The CDR3, cysteine through phenylalanine, is 14 amino acids long. Only the CDR3 DNA is retained, 42 bases long and in frame from the first base. The germline V gene (reference sequence) provides CDR1 SEHNR and CDR2 FQNEAQ. V is clipped by 5 bases and J by 8 bases, and the sequence between their germline boundaries is 16 bases long. Using the QIAamp DNA Mini kit, genomic DNA was extracted and then profiled by immunoSEQ with about 100-400 ng of DNA template. TCRdb limited this immuneACCESS table to in-frame rearrangements with V and J called. A share of clones is missing; checked studies link under half to unresolved V genes, and the rest is unexplained. Recorded for this sample are around 900 clones; about 80% of them occurred a single time. Of the sample, roughly 0.66% is held by the ten largest clones.

Broad study findings and their caveats: The kinetics of enhanced malignant T cell survival in culture differed somewhat from one CTCL blood donor to another. The methods did not state the exact culture duration for the TCR-sequenced samples. Malignant T cell survival in vitro appeared to be supported by IL-32beta through the induction of large CD14+ antigen-presenting cells that reduced apoptosis. Persistence of malignant T cell TCRs after in vitro culture with IL-32beta was shown by TCR sequencing.

The chain couples TRBV7-9 to TRBJ1-5, with TRBD1 perhaps the D gene, on 5 matching bases. The source of this sequence is a human donor with cutaneous T cell lymphoma. The sample consisted of blood, taken on day 0. CDR3 loop: CASSLRDAAEPQHF. The sequence in DNA is TGTGCCAGCAGCCTTAGGGACGCCGCGGAGCCCCAGCATTTT.